One T cell receptor beta chain is described in this entry. The sample belongs to a study of blood T cell repertoires in COVID-19. Whole-study context: PBMCs, B-cell-depleted T cells, or T cells were the source of the cDNA or gDNA that made up the material.

Per the authors' pipeline: Researchers report that nucleated cell counts were estimated from reference gene primer amplification. Libraries were prepared by immunoSEQ multiplex PCR; TCRdb keeps only in-frame clonotypes and omits some of them. V, J and clone size derive from that table, while D and trimming were established from the DNA sequence. The sample comprises a few hundred thousand clones, approximately 88% of which are singletons, and over 4.5% rests with the top ten. Two consecutive negative NP/OP PCR tests, clearance, or resolved symptoms defined Cohort 3 recovery. The source material was PBMCs or T cells enriched from blood (not recorded which). This TCR came from a man aged 25-45 years who had recovered from COVID-19.

CDR3 bases: TGTGCCAGCAGCCGCACAGGGGCCCTCGCTGGAAACACCATATATTTT. Residues: CASSRTGALAGNTIYF. This chain joins TRBV5-6 and TRBJ1-3, with TRBD1 identical over 7 bases. Germline V gene sequence: CDR1 SGHDT, CDR2 YYEEEE. CDR3 length: 16 residues. V lost 4 bases to trimming and J lost 2 bases; unmatched junction nucleotides: 9.